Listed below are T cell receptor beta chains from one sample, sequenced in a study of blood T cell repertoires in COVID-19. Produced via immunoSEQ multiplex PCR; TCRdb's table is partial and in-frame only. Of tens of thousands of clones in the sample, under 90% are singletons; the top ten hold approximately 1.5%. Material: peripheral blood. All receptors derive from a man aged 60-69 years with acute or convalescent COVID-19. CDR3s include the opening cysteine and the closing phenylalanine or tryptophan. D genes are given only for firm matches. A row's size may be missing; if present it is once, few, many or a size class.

CDR3: CSAYRDGGSYEQYF
DNA: TGCAGCGCGTACCGGGACGGGGGTTCCTACGAGCAGTACTTC
J: TRBJ2-7
D: .
V: TRBV29-1
size: .

CDR3: CASSLEGQGARETQYF
DNA: TGTGCCAGCAGCTTAGAGGGTCAGGGGGCCCGGGAGACCCAGTACTTC
J: TRBJ2-5
D: TRBD1
V: TRBV13
size: .

CDR3: CASSSGTRGQDTQYF
DNA: TGTGCCAGCAGCTCCGGTACGAGGGGGCAGGATACGCAGTATTTT
J: TRBJ2-3
D: TRBD1
V: TRBV11-2
size: .

CDR3: CASTRDSWGTEAFF
DNA: TGTGCCAGTACCCGGGACTCCTGGGGCACTGAAGCTTTCTTT
J: TRBJ1-1
D: .
V: TRBV19
size: .

CDR3: CASSESRLGQGLLSYEQYF
DNA: TGTGCCAGCAGTGAATCTCGTCTGGGACAGGGTCTCCTCTCCTACGAGCAGTACTTC
J: TRBJ2-7
D: TRBD1
V: TRBV2
size: .

CDR3: CASRATSGLVPQYF
DNA: TGTGCCAGCAGGGCGACGTCCGGACTAGTGCCCCAGTACTTC
J: TRBJ2-5
D: TRBD2
V: TRBV27
size: .

CDR3: CASSFTGGNTEAFF
DNA: TGTGCCAGCAGCTTCACAGGGGGCAACACTGAAGCTTTCTTT
J: TRBJ1-1
D: TRBD1
V: TRBV5-4
size: .

CDR3: CAIRQTGGAETQYF
DNA: TGTGCCATCAGGCAGACAGGGGGCGCAGAGACCCAGTACTTC
J: TRBJ2-5
D: TRBD1
V: TRBV10-3
size: .

CDR3: CVSSSLAGDGGELFF
DNA: TGTGTCAGCAGCTCTTTAGCGGGGGATGGCGGGGAGCTGTTTTTT
J: TRBJ2-2
D: TRBD2
V: TRBV5-5
size: .

CDR3: CATSDRLWAPNTGELFF
DNA: TGTGCCACCAGTGATCGCCTATGGGCTCCGAACACCGGGGAGCTGTTTTTT
J: TRBJ2-2
D: .
V: TRBV24-1
size: .

CDR3: CASRDRGLVGNTIYF
DNA: TGTGCCAGCAGGGACAGGGGGCTCGTTGGAAACACCATATATTTT
J: TRBJ1-3
D: TRBD1
V: TRBV6-5
size: once

CDR3: CASSLGGPLHF
DNA: TGTGCCAGCAGTTTAGGAGGACCCCTCCACTTT
J: TRBJ1-6
D: .
V: TRBV12-3/TRBV12-4
size: .

CDR3: CASGGSMNTEAFF
DNA: TGTGCCAGCGGAGGATCCATGAACACTGAAGCTTTCTTT
J: TRBJ1-1
D: .
V: TRBV6-6
size: .

CDR3: CASSVLGSGNTEAFF
DNA: TGTGCCAGCAGTGTTTTGGGGAGTGGGAACACTGAAGCTTTCTTT
J: TRBJ1-1
D: .
V: TRBV7-2
size: .

CDR3: CASSSLDRGPNSNQPQHF
DNA: TGTGCCAGCAGTTCCCTGGACAGGGGCCCCAATAGCAATCAGCCCCAGCATTTT
J: TRBJ1-5
D: TRBD1
V: TRBV27
size: .

CDR3: CASSPERGGSYEQYF
DNA: TGTGCCAGCTCGCCTGAGCGGGGAGGATCCTACGAGCAGTACTTC
J: TRBJ2-7
D: TRBD2
V: TRBV18
size: .

CDR3: CASSQQAGTYEQYF
DNA: TGTGCCAGCAGCCAACAAGCAGGTACCTACGAGCAGTACTTC
J: TRBJ2-7
D: .
V: TRBV3-1/TRBV3-2
size: few

CDR3: CASNPGLAPYEQYF
DNA: TGTGCCAGCAACCCGGGACTAGCTCCCTACGAGCAGTACTTC
J: TRBJ2-7
D: TRBD2
V: TRBV2
size: .

CDR3: CASSFEPGQGYGYTF
DNA: TGCGCCAGCAGCTTCGAACCGGGACAGGGCTATGGCTACACCTTC
J: TRBJ1-2
D: TRBD1
V: TRBV5-1
size: .

CDR3: CASSLARTGESPLHF
DNA: TGTGCCAGCAGCTTGGCCCGGACAGGGGAATCACCCCTCCACTTT
J: TRBJ1-6
D: TRBD1
V: TRBV5-6
size: .

CDR3: CASSGQGGYNSPLHF
DNA: TGTGCCAGTAGCGGACAGGGAGGCTATAATTCACCCCTCCACTTT
J: TRBJ1-6
D: TRBD1
V: TRBV19
size: .